This T cell receptor beta chain was recovered during a study of T cell changes during pregnancy in multiple sclerosis. This CDR3 is 12 amino acids long. Trimming left V 7 bases short and J 1 base short, with 11 bases between. The germline V gene has CDR1 SQVTM and CDR2 ANQGSEA. Data came from immunoSEQ multiplex PCR; TCRdb stores just in-frame clones and leaves some out. Of almost 50,000 clones listed, approximately 90% are singletons. The starting material was CD8+ T cells from peripheral blood mononuclear cells, obtained after pregnancy. This chain links TRBV29-1 with TRBJ2-7; the D gene is possibly TRBD2 (6 bases). The clonotype comes from a female donor with multiple sclerosis, enrolled in a pregnancy study. Here the CDR3 reads CSAWGDSYEQYF. CDR3 sequence (DNA): TGCAGCGCCTGGGGGGATTCCTACGAGCAGTACTTC.